A selection of T cell receptor beta chains follows, all from one sample in a study of T cell responses to AZD1222 COVID-19 vaccine. Clones were read by immunoSEQ multiplex PCR, and TCRdb kept only the in-frame ones, dropping some. The sample lists approximately 140,000 clones; roughly 90% were seen once. Sequences were derived from peripheral blood, sampled 28 days after the second AZD1222 dose. These receptor sequences come from an adult who received the AZD1222 COVID-19 vaccine. Both conserved end residues are part of each CDR3. Fields, in order: V gene, CDR3 protein.

TRBV19 CASSLTGVPNYGYTF
TRBV3-1/TRBV3-2 CASSLRGQGRRQPQHF
TRBV28 CASSYRGTEAFF
TRBV5-1 CASSLTGYSNQPQHF
TRBV28 CASSWTRDYGYTF
TRBV28 CASSFRDRVGQPQHF
TRBV4-2 CASSQRVGRAQYF
TRBV9 CASSPIIGDQYF
TRBV2 CASSDRTRLEAGELFF
TRBV5-1 CASRSQGASNEKLFF
TRBV6-5 CASSRSGLNYGYTF
TRBV18 CASSLVAGTGAKNIQYF
TRBV7-2 CASSLEEGQPQHF
TRBV19 CASIHRVRDTEAFF
TRBV7-8 CASSLLASANTGELFF
TRBV9 CASSEGNSNQPQHF
TRBV6-5 CASVSAGANNEQFF
TRBV2 CASGVETTDTQYF
TRBV12-3/TRBV12-4 CASSRQGVKAQYF
TRBV6-2/TRBV6-3 CASSPSRGQYSNQPQHF
TRBV7-2 CASSLAGLGDNEQFF
TRBV19 CASSQDRSQPQHF
TRBV30 CAWSVGGGTEAFF
TRBV6-4 CASSDSAGSYNEQFF
TRBV6-4 CASSDGTGAGADTQYF
TRBV4-3 CASSQDMRSRGYTF
TRBV9 CASSVGKGALFF
TRBV2 CASSETSGGAGELFF
TRBV6-2/TRBV6-3 CASSPAGLVYEQYF
TRBV10-3 CAIQGGNGYTF
TRBV7-2 CASSPSSQDTYGYTF
TRBV5-1 CASSLVAGVNEQFF
TRBV18 CASSPGEYSGNTIYF
TRBV6-4 CATSGEVGNQPQHF
TRBV18 CASSPPVSLRAVNSPLHF
TRBV9 CASSAKDRVDSPLHF
TRBV5-6 CASSLEGKRAEKLFF
TRBV18 CASSPDGGDEQFF
TRBV10-3 CAISERGLSPDSPLHF
TRBV6-5 CASSYSVGQGIHEQYF
TRBV5-1 CASTGRMNTEAFF
TRBV9 CASSVGPSSGGGDTQYF
TRBV25-1 CASSDPGQGANTGELFF
TRBV9 CASSLAAGGEGTDTQYF
TRBV15 CATSRDLMENTEAFF
TRBV27 CASSLVWSDTQYF
TRBV3-1/TRBV3-2 CASSPRQGWQPQHF
TRBV11-2 CASSADRYGYTF
TRBV27 CASSLFAGGMGETQYF
TRBV3-1/TRBV3-2 CASSQDLLGGTEAFF
TRBV7-3 CASSPDRFNEQFF
TRBV6-5 CASSYSTDRGGYEQYF
TRBV9 CASSVSGGYNEQFF